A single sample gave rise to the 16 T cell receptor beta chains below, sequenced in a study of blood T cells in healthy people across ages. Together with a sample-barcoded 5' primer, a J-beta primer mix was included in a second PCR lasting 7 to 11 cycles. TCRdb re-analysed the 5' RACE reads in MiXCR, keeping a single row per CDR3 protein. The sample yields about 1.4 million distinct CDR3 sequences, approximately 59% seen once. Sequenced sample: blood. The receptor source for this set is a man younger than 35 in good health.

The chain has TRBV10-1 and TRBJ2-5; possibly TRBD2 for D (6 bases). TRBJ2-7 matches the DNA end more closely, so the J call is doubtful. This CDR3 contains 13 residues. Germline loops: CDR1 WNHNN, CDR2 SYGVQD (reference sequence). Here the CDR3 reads CASRAPGAYEQYF. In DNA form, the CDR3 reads TGCGCCAGCAGGGCCCCGGGGGCCTACGAGCAGTACTTC.

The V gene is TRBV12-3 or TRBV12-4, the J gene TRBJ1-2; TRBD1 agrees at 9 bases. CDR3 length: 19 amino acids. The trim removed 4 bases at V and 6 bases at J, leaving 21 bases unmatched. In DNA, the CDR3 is TGTGCCAGCAGTTCCCTTTTGGGGGGACAGGGAAGCGGTTTGGATGGCTACACCTTC. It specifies CASSSLLGGQGSGLDGYTF.

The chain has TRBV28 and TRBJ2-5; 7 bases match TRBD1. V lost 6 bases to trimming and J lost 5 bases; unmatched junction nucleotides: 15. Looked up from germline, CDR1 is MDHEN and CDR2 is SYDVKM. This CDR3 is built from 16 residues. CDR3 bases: TGTGCCAGCAGCCCGGAACAGGGGCTCTCGTCGGAGACCCAGTACTTC. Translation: CASSPEQGLSSETQYF.

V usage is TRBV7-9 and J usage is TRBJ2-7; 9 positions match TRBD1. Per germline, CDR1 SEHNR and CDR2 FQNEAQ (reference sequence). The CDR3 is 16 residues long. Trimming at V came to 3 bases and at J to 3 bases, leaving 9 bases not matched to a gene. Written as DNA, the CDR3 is TGTGCCAGCAGCTTCTCCCACTGGACAGGGGACTACGAGCAGTACTTC. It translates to CASSFSHWTGDYEQYF.

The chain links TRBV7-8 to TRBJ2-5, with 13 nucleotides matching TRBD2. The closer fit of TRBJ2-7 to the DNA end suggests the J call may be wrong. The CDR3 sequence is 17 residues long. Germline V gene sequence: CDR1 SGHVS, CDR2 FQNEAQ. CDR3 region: CASSYETSGGTFLEQYF. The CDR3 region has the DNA TGTGCCAGCAGCTACGAGACTAGCGGGGGGACCTTTCTCGAGCAGTACTTC.

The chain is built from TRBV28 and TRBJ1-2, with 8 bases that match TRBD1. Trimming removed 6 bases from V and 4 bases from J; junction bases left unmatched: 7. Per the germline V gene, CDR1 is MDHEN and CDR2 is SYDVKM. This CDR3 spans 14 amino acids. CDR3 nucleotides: TGTGCCAGCAGCCGTACAGGGGGACCCTATGGCTACACCTTC. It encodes CASSRTGGPYGYTF.

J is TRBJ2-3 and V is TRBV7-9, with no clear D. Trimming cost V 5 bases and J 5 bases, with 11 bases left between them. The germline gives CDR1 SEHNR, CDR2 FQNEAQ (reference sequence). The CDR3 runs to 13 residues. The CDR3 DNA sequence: TGTGCCAGCAGCATTCTTTTGAGAGATACGCAGTATTTT. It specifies CASSILLRDTQYF. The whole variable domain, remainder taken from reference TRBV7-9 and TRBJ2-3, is DTGVSQNPRHKITKRGQNVTFRCDPISEHNRLYWYRQTLGQGPEFLTYFQNEAQLEKSRLLSDRFSAERPKGSFSTLEIQRTEQGDSAMYLCASSILLRDTQYFGPGTRLTVL.

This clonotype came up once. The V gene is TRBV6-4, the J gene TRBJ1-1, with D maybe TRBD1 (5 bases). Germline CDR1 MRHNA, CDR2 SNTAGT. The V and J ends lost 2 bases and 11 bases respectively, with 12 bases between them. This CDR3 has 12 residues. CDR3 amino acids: CASSDLGGRAFF. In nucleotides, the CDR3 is TGTGCCAGCAGTGACCTCGGGGGTCGCGCTTTCTTT.

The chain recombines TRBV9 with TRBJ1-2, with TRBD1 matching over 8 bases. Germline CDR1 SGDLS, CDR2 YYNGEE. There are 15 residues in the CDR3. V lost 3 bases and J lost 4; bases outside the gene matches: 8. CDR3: CASSGTGLQTYGYTF. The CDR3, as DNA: TGTGCCAGCAGCGGGACAGGGCTTCAAACCTATGGCTACACCTTC.

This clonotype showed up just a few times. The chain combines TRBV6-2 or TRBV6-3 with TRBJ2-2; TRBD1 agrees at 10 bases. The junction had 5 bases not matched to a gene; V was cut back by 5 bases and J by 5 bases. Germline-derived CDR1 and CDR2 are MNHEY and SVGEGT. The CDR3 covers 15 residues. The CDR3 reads CASSRRQGATGELFF. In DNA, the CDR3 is TGTGCCAGCAGTCGAAGACAGGGGGCGACCGGGGAGCTGTTTTTT.

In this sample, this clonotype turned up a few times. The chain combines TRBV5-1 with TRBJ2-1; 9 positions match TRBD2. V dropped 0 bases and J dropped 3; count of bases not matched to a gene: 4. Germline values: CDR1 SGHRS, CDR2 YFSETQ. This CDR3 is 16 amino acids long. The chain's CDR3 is CASSLEASGDYNEQFF. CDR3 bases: TGCGCCAGCAGCTTGGAGGCTAGCGGGGACTACAATGAGCAGTTCTTC.

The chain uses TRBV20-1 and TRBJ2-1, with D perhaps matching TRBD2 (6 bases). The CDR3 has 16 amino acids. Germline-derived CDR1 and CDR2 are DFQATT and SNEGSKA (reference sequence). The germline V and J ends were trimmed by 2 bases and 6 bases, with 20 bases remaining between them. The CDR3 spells CSARKKLRDFLNEQFF. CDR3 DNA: TGCAGTGCTAGAAAAAAGCTACGGGACTTTCTCAATGAGCAGTTCTTC.

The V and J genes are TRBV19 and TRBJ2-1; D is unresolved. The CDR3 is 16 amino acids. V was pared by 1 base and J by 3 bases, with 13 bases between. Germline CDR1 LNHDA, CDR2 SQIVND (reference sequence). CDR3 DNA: TGTGCCAGTAGTATAGGTGGGCAGAGCTTCTACAATGAGCAGTTCTTC. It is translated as CASSIGGQSFYNEQFF.

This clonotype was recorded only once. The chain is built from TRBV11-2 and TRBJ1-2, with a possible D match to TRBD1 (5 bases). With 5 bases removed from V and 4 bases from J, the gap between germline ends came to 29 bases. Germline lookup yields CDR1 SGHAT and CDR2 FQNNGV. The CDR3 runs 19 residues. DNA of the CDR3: TGTGCCAGCAGCCCATTCCCTCGGGACCGACAAACGAAAGGCTATGGCTACACCTTC. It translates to CASSPFPRDRQTKGYGYTF.

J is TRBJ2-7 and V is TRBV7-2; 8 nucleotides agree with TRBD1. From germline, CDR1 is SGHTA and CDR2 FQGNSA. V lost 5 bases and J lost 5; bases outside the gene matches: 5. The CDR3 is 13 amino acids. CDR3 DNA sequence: TGTGCCAGCAGCGGAGACAGGGGCCACGAGCAGTACTTC. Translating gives CASSGDRGHEQYF.

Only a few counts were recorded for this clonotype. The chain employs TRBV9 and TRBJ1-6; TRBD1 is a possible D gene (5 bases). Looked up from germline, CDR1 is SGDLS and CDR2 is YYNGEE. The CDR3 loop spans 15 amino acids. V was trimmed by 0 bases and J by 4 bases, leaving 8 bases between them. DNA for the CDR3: TGTGCCAGCAGCGTAGGTCGGACATATAATTCACCCCTCCACTTT. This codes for CASSVGRTYNSPLHF.